This TCR beta chain originates from a study of neurological immune-mediated disorders (dated by TCRdb to about 2019). Some background on the complete study: The study compared peripheral blood TCR-beta repertoires of HTLV-I-associated myelopathy (HAM/TSP) patients, multiple sclerosis patients and healthy controls using UMI-based sequencing. Longitudinal samples, technical triplicates and paired sorted CD4+ and CD8+ T-cell subsets, alongside PBMC samples, were included among the roughly 100 TCR-beta libraries. The cohort included roughly 71 subjects: some 14 with HAM/TSP, about 34 with multiple sclerosis, and around 20 healthy controls.

According to the germline V gene, CDR1 reads SGHRS and CDR2 reads YFSETQ. The germline ends are 7 bases apart after V is trimmed by 0 bases and J by 4 bases. The CDR3 spans 13 residues, from the cysteine through the phenylalanine. The only DNA kept is the CDR3, 39 bases in frame from the first base. This clonotype occurred many times. There is no known antigen for this receptor. Per-base quality was not reported, and no clone a single base away is much larger than it. For unsorted PBMC libraries, 2 million PBMCs were used after storage in RNAlater at -80 degrees C until RNA extraction. Peripheral blood was subjected to Ficoll-Hypaque density gradient centrifugation to isolate PBMCs, which were then cryopreserved in liquid nitrogen. To synthesize cDNA, template-switch 5'RACE was performed with a primer carrying a 10-nucleotide random unique molecular identifier so that each TCR transcript was tagged. Every sequencing run covered 15-18 subjects and yielded more than 160 million TCR-beta sequences. The RNeasy kit was used for extraction of total RNA. The KAPA Real-time Library Amplification kit was used to amplify TCR-beta VDJ regions with primers targeting the TCR constant region and the 5'RACE anchor. A first PCR added sample indexes and Illumina adaptors, and a second PCR then raised library yield. The roughly 650 bp TCR product was size-selected on a 2% E-gel SizeSelection system after Ampure bead purification. Before pooling, library quality was assessed on a Bioanalyzer, concentration was determined with Qubit, and library quantification was performed with the Kapa Library Quantification kit. Paired-end 2 x 150 bp sequencing of the libraries was performed on an Illumina HiSeq 2500. To increase sequence diversity, roughly 24-32% phiX was spiked into each library pool. Per the source publication's procedure: Quality-filtered reads were processed with the UMI-based MiGEC pipeline, and over 90% of raw TCR sequences were removed by the MiGEC pipeline during error correction. IMGT germline references were used for aligning VDJ genes, and each clonotype was defined as a unique CDR3 amino acid sequence together with its V-J genes. VDJtools evaluated clonal expansion, Shannon diversity and CDR3 relatedness (CalcPairwiseDistances, ClusterSamples); CLCbio workbench built phylogenetic trees. Clones with at least 8 unique UMIs were defined as expanded, with this threshold being based on coefficient-of-variation modelling across technical triplicates. TCRdb reworked the public reads: Q25 trimming with fastp, MiXCR clone assembly, productive beta chains retained. When rows share a CDR3 protein, they turn into one entry using the most common DNA and genes. None of the V and J calls come from the authors' own analysis; TCRdb made them. The sample table holds 20,000 to 30,000 distinct CDR3 sequences, of which 13% were seen once. 16% of the sample comes from the top ten.

Findings and caveats that apply to the study as a whole: TCR clonal expansion was highest in HAM/TSP patients and lowest in MS patients, with MS patients falling below even healthy controls. No identical CDR3 amino acid sequences were found to be shared among expanded clones across subjects, suggesting that TCR-beta repertoires were private in all groups.

Sequences were obtained from PBMCs. Recombination linked TRBV5-1 to TRBJ1-1; the D gene lacks a confident call. The source of this sequence is a woman aged 40 to 50 with HTLV-1-associated myelopathy (HAM/TSP). The DNA reads as follows: TGCGCCAGCAGCTTGGCCGTCGGCACTGAAGCTTTCTTT. Its protein product is CASSLAVGTEAFF.